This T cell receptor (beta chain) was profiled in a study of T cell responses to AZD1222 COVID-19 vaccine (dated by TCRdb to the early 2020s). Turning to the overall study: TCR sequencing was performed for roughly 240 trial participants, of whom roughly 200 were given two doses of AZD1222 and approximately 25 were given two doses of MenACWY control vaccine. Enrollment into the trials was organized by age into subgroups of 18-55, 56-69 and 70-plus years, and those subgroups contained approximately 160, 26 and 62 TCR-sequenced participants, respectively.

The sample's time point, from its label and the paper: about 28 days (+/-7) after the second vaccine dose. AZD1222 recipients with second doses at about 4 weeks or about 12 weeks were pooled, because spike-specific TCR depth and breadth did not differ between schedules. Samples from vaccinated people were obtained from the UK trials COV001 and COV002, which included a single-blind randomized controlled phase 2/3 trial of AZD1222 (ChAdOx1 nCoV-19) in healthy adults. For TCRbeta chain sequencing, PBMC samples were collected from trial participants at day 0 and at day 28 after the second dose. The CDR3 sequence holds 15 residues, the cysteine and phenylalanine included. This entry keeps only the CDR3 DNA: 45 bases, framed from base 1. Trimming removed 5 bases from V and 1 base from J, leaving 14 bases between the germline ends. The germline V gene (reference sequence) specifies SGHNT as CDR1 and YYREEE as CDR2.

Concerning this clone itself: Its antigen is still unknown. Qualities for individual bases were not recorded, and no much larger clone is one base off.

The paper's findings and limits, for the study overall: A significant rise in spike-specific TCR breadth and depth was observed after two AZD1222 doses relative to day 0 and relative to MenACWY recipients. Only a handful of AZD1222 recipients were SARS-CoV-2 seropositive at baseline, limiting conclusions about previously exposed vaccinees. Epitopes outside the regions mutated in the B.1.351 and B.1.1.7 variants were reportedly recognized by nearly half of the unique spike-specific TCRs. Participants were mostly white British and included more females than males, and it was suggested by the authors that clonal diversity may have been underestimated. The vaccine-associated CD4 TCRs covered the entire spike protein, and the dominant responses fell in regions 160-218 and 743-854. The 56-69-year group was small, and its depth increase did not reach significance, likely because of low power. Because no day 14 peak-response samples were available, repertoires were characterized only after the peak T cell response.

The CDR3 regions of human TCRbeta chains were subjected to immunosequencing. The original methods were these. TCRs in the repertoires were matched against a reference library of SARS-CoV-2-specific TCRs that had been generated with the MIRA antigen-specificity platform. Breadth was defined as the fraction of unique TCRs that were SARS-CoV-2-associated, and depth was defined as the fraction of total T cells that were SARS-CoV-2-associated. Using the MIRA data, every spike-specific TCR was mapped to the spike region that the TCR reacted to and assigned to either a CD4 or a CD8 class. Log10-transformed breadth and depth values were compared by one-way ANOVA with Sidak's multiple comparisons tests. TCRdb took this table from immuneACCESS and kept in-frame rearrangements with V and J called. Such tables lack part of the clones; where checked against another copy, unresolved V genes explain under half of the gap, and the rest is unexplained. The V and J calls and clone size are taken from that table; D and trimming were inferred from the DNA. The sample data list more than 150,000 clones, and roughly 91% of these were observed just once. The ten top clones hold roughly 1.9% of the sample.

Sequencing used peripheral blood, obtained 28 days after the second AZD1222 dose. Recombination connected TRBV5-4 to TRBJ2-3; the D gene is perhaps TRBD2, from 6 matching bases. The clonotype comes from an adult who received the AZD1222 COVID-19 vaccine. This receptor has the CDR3 CASRGRPSGTDTQYF. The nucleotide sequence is TGTGCCAGCAGGGGACGCCCTAGCGGCACAGATACGCAGTATTTT. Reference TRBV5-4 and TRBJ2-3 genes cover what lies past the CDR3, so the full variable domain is ETGVTQSPTHLIKTRGQQVTLRCSSQSGHNTVSWYQQALGQGPQFIFQYYREEENGRGNFPPRFSGLQFPNYSSELNVNALELDDSALYLCASRGRPSGTDTQYFGPGTRLTVL.